These 30 T cell receptor beta chains originate from one sample sequenced in a study of shared clonotypes between healthy human individuals. Measured with immunoSEQ multiplex PCR; TCRdb has only the in-frame clones, and not every one. The data show 800,000 to 1,200,000 clones, about four fifths seen once. Material for sequencing was memory CD4+ T cells from PBMCs. The subset: CD45RA-negative fraction. The receptor source for this set is a man aged 18 to 29 in good health. Some clones in this sample may be carry-over from other donors' samples.

This clone occurred once. This chain links TRBV6-1 with TRBJ1-2; D perhaps matches TRBD1 (6 bases). Looked up from germline, CDR1 is MNHNS and CDR2 is SASEGT. V lost 6 bases and J lost 4, with 18 bases in between. The CDR3 extends over 15 amino acids. The CDR3, as DNA: TGTGCCAGCAGGGGGGCCCCCGGGGTACCCTATGGCTACACCTTC. It codes for CASRGAPGVPYGYTF.

In regard to this clone: Other DNA sequences of this sample code for an identical CDR3. This chain joins TRBV5-1 and TRBJ2-7, with 10 positions matching TRBD1. This CDR3 has 14 residues. From germline, CDR1 is SGHRS and CDR2 YFSETQ. V trimming: 0 bases; J trimming: 5 bases; junction bases outside the gene matches: 2. The CDR3: CASSLAGTGDEQYF. The CDR3 DNA follows: TGCGCCAGCAGCTTGGCCGGGACAGGGGACGAGCAGTACTTC. The whole variable domain, remainder taken from reference TRBV5-1 and TRBJ2-7, is KAGVTQTPRYLIKTRGQQVTLSCSPISGHRSVSWYQQTPGQGLQFLFEYFSETQRNKGNFPGRFSGRQFSNSRSEMNVSTLELGDSALYLCASSLAGTGDEQYFGPGTRLTVT.

A single count supports this clone. V is TRBV28 and J is TRBJ2-3; D may correspond to TRBD1 or TRBD2 (5 bases each). Germline V lookup: CDR1 MDHEN, CDR2 SYDVKM. The CDR3 sequence is 16 residues long. Trimming removed 4 bases at V and 0 bases at J, with 14 bases between. The CDR3 is CASSSTGTFSTDTQYF. DNA of the CDR3: TGTGCCAGCAGTTCAACCGGGACGTTTAGCACAGATACGCAGTATTTT.

This chain links TRBV7-2 with TRBJ2-2, with D perhaps matching TRBD1 (6 bases). This CDR3 region has 17 residues. Germline loops: CDR1 SGHTA, CDR2 FQGNSA. Trimming removed 6 bases from V and 4 bases from J, with 21 bases in between. The CDR3 here is CASRHTGTRIRTGELFF. The CDR3 nucleotides are TGTGCCAGCAGACACACCGGGACACGGATCCGCACCGGGGAGCTGTTTTTT.

The chain couples TRBV5-1 to TRBJ2-1; the D gene is possibly TRBD2 (6 bases). The V gene lost 0 bases and the J gene lost 8 bases, with 18 bases spanning the gap. The CDR3 runs 16 residues. Per the germline V gene, CDR1 is SGHRS and CDR2 is YFSETQ. CDR3 sequence (DNA): TGCGCCAGCAGCTTGGCCGGGTGGGCTAGCGTCGATGAGCAGTTCTTC. As protein: CASSLAGWASVDEQFF.

The CDR3 region is CASSPTSGNYEQYF. The CDR3 DNA follows: TGTGCCAGCAGCCCGACTAGCGGGAACTACGAGCAGTACTTC. The V gene is TRBV2, the J gene TRBJ2-7; TRBD2 agrees at 11 bases. CDR1 and CDR2 from the germline V gene are SNHLY and FYNNEI. The J segment lost 3 bases and the V segment lost 6 bases, leaving 4 bases of the junction unmatched. The CDR3 spans 14 residues.

The table lists this clone with a few counts. The chain has TRBV11-2 and TRBJ2-2; no definite D call. Germline CDR1 is SGHAT and CDR2 is FQNNGV. V dropped 4 bases and J dropped 2 bases, with 11 bases sitting between them. This CDR3 has 15 residues. CDR3 nucleotide sequence: TGTGCCAGCAGCTCCCTTAGGAGAAACACCGGGGAGCTGTTTTTT. Translating it yields CASSSLRRNTGELFF.

The genes are TRBV10-3 and TRBJ1-2; no definite D call. With 0 bases removed from V and 6 bases from J, the gap between germline ends came to 14 bases. Germline-derived CDR1 and CDR2 are ENHRY and SYGVKD. The CDR3 sequence is 15 residues long. The CDR3 sequence is CAISESWAIANGYTF. The DNA of the CDR3 is TGTGCCATCAGTGAGTCTTGGGCCATTGCAAATGGCTACACCTTC.

This sequence joins TRBV2 and TRBJ1-2; D call uncertain. This CDR3 has 13 amino acids. Germline-derived CDR1 and CDR2 are SNHLY and FYNNEI. With 4 bases removed from V and 0 bases from J, the gap between germline ends came to 6 bases. For the CDR3, the DNA is TGTGCCAGCAGTGCTTCCGCTAACTATGGCTACACCTTC. As protein: CASSASANYGYTF.

The chain employs TRBV6-1 and TRBJ2-5, with D hard to call. Germline V lookup: CDR1 MNHNS, CDR2 SASEGT. This CDR3 has 14 residues. V lost 1 base and J 4 bases, leaving 10 bases between the germline ends. DNA for the CDR3: TGTGCCAGCAGTGAAGGATGGGCGTCAGAGACCCAGTACTTC. Amino acids: CASSEGWASETQYF.

The V and J genes are TRBV6-5 and TRBJ2-7, with 9 bases fitting TRBD2. The CDR3 is 15 amino acids. V was clipped by 5 bases and J by 0 bases; unmatched bases: 5. Germline values: CDR1 MNHEY, CDR2 SVGAGI. The chain's CDR3 is CASSRSGSFSYEQYF. CDR3 coding DNA: TGTGCCAGCAGTCGTAGCGGGAGTTTCTCCTACGAGCAGTACTTC.

CDR3 region: CASSLFRRTSYEQYF. The CDR3 DNA is TGTGCCAGCAGCCTCTTCCGGCGTACCTCCTACGAGCAGTACTTC. The chain employs TRBV28 and TRBJ2-5, with D unresolved. The J call is uncertain, as TRBJ2-7 better fits the DNA end. The CDR3 length is 15 residues. CDR1 is MDHEN, CDR2 SYDVKM, per germline.

About this clone: A read error may explain this, as a much larger clone is one base away. This chain connects TRBV5-1 to TRBJ1-1; the match to TRBD1 covers 7 bases. After removal of 4 bases from V and 4 bases from J, the junction contained 1 base not matched to a gene. The CDR3 consists of 12 residues. CDR1 and CDR2 from the germline V gene are SGHRS and YFSETQ. The chain's CDR3 is CASSQGGTEAFF. The CDR3 DNA reads TGCGCCAGCAGCCAGGGGGGCACTGAAGCTTTCTTT. Complete variable domain (other parts from reference TRBV5-1 and TRBJ1-1): KAGVTQTPRYLIKTRGQQVTLSCSPISGHRSVSWYQQTPGQGLQFLFEYFSETQRNKGNFPGRFSGRQFSNSRSEMNVSTLELGDSALYLCASSQGGTEAFFGQGTRLTVV.

With regard to this clone: Being one base from a much bigger clone, this may be a read error. A read error is likely, as this CDR3 ends without the conserved phenylalanine or tryptophan. The chain has TRBV30 and TRBJ2-7, with D possibly being TRBD1 or TRBD2 (5 bases each). With 7 bases removed from V and 3 bases from J, the gap between germline ends came to 16 bases. The CDR3 extends over 13 amino acids. The V gene's germline CDR1 is GTSNPN and CDR2 SVGIG (reference sequence). The CDR3 loop is CASPGPSIYEQYL. CDR3 bases: TGTGCCTCGCCGGGACCGTCCATCTACGAGCAGTACCTC.

The gene calls are TRBV10-3 and TRBJ1-4; the D gene is possibly TRBD1 (6 bases). Germline loops: CDR1 ENHRY, CDR2 SYGVKD. The CDR3 sequence is 13 residues long. V shed 8 bases and J shed 6 bases, with 13 bases lying between them. The CDR3 bases are TGTGCCATCTCGGGAGGGGGTGATGAAAAACTGTTTTTT. It specifies CAISGGGDEKLFF.

Only one count was recorded for this clone. This chain joins TRBV30 and TRBJ1-2; the D gene is possibly TRBD1 (5 bases). Trimming removed 1 base at V and 2 bases at J, with 11 bases between. Germline values: CDR1 GTSNPN, CDR2 SVGIG (reference sequence). The CDR3 runs 14 residues. CDR3 DNA sequence: TGTGCCTGGAGTGGACAGCTTACCAACTATGGCTACACCTTC. Amino acids: CAWSGQLTNYGYTF.

This clone has only a few counts. The rearrangement uses TRBV28 and TRBJ2-7, with D perhaps TRBD1 (5 bases). Per the germline V gene, CDR1 is MDHEN and CDR2 is SYDVKM. CDR3 length: 16 residues. V lost 3 bases and J 2 bases, leaving 17 bases between the germline ends. The CDR3 sequence is CASSFSMDWGPYEQYF. The CDR3 region has the DNA TGTGCCAGCAGTTTTTCAATGGATTGGGGCCCCTACGAGCAGTACTTC.

The chain uses TRBV10-2 and TRBJ2-1; 7 bases are shared with TRBD1. V was pared by 7 bases and J by 6 bases, with 3 bases of the junction left unmatched. This CDR3 is built from 12 residues. Germline CDR1 is WSHSY and CDR2 is SAAADI. DNA for the CDR3: TGCGCCAGCACTGGGACAGTCAATGAGCAGTTCTTC. As protein: CASTGTVNEQFF.

CDR3 coding DNA: TGTGCCAGCACCTGGGGGGCCAACGTCCTGACTTTC. Protein product: CASTWGANVLTF. The genes are TRBV5-8 and TRBJ2-6, with unresolved D. Germline V gene lookup returns CDR1 SGHTS and CDR2 YDEGEE. V lost 6 bases and J 4 bases, leaving 5 bases between the germline ends. This CDR3 spans 12 amino acids.

The chain employs TRBV7-9 and TRBJ1-1; D gene ambiguous. Trimming left V 0 bases short and J 3 bases short, with 8 bases between. The CDR3 is 14 amino acids. The germline V gene has CDR1 SEHNR and CDR2 FQNEAQ (reference sequence). CDR3 sequence: CASSLARHYTEAFF. The CDR3 DNA follows: TGTGCCAGCAGCTTAGCCAGGCACTACACTGAAGCTTTCTTT.

In the case of this clone: Other nucleotide sequences in the sample specify the same CDR3. This rearrangement joins TRBV9 to TRBJ2-6; 7 bases are a match to TRBD1. The germline V gene has CDR1 SGDLS and CDR2 YYNGEE. The length of the CDR3 is 15 residues. V lost 4 bases to trimming and J lost 1 base; unmatched junction nucleotides: 2. The CDR3 DNA sequence: TGTGCCAGCAGCTTACAGGGGTCTGGGGCCAACGTCCTGACTTTC. It codes for CASSLQGSGANVLTF.

This chain links TRBV6-5 with TRBJ1-3; 9 bases fit TRBD1. Germline CDR1 is MNHEY and CDR2 is SVGAGI. This CDR3 is built from 15 residues. Trimming removed 6 bases from V and 0 bases from J; junction bases left unmatched: 3. The CDR3 loop reads CASSGTGFSGNTIYF. The DNA of the CDR3 is TGTGCCAGCAGCGGGACAGGGTTCTCTGGAAACACCATATATTTT.

The J gene is TRBJ1-2, the V gene TRBV4-1; TRBD1 might be the D (5 bases). Germline lookup yields CDR1 MGHRA and CDR2 YSYEKL. The germline V and J ends were trimmed by 3 bases and 4 bases, with 9 bases remaining between them. The CDR3 is made up of 13 amino acids. The CDR3 loop reads CASSQPGIYGYTF. The CDR3 region has the DNA TGCGCCAGCAGCCAGCCAGGGATCTATGGCTACACCTTC.

The CDR3 protein is CASSYSIVAQSNRQFF. CDR3 nucleotides: TGTGCCAGCAGTTACTCGATTGTGGCTCAATCCAATCGGCAGTTCTTC. The chain employs TRBV6-5 and TRBJ2-1; D not certain. The V and J ends lost 0 bases and 12 bases respectively, with 21 bases between them. The CDR3 spans 16 residues. Germline CDR1 reads MNHEY; CDR2 reads SVGAGI.

The sample holds a few counts of this clone. The chain employs TRBV27 and TRBJ2-7; TRBD2 agrees at 9 bases. This CDR3 has 15 residues. The germline V gene has CDR1 MNHEY and CDR2 SMNVEV (reference sequence). The trim removed 4 bases at V and 3 bases at J, leaving 7 bases unmatched. DNA of the CDR3: TGTGCCAGCAGTTCCAAGGCTAGCGGGATCTACGAGCAGTACTTC. This gives the protein CASSSKASGIYEQYF.

The chain recombines TRBV5-4 with TRBJ2-1, with D hard to call. The CDR3 runs to 16 residues. The V gene's germline CDR1 is SGHNT and CDR2 YYREEE (reference sequence). With 3 bases removed from V and 0 bases from J, the gap between germline ends came to 13 bases. CDR3 nucleotides: TGTGCCAGCAGCTCACCTCCGCGCAGCTCCTACAATGAGCAGTTCTTC. Its translation is CASSSPPRSSYNEQFF.

The chain employs TRBV6-5 and TRBJ2-5; D could derive from TRBD1 or TRBD2 (5 bases each). Trimming pared 2 bases from V and 11 bases from J, leaving 15 bases between. This CDR3 has 13 amino acids. Germline CDR1 reads MNHEY; CDR2 reads SVGAGI. Here the CDR3 reads CASSYPGTAEQYF. DNA of the CDR3: TGTGCCAGCAGTTACCCTGGGACGGCAGAGCAGTACTTC.

This chain uses TRBV12-5 with TRBJ2-3, with no clear D. Germline CDR1 and CDR2: LGHNT and FRNRAP. The CDR3 length is 14 residues. Trimming pared 6 bases from V and 4 bases from J, leaving 14 bases between. The CDR3 DNA is TGTGCTAGTGGCCTCACGGGTCGGTCAGATACGCAGTATTTT. Translating gives CASGLTGRSDTQYF. The variable domain in full, completed from reference TRBV12-5 and TRBJ2-3, reads DARVTQTPRHKVTEMGQEVTMRCQPILGHNTVFWYRQTMMQGLELLAYFRNRAPLDDSGMPKDRFSAEMPDATLATLKIQPSEPRDSAVYFCASGLTGRSDTQYFGPGTRLTVL.

This clone was seen only once. The V gene is TRBV27, the J gene TRBJ2-5; either TRBD1 or TRBD2 may supply D (5 bases each). The CDR3 has 16 amino acids. Between the trimmed V and J ends, which lost 6 bases and 3 bases, there was a span of 20 bases. Per the germline V gene, CDR1 is MNHEY and CDR2 is SMNVEV (reference sequence). CDR3 DNA sequence: TGTGCCAGCAGGCCCTCCTTAGGGGACGGAAAAGAGACCCAGTACTTC. This sequence encodes CASRPSLGDGKETQYF.

The chain links TRBV27 to TRBJ2-7; 7 nucleotides agree with TRBD2. CDR3 length: 15 residues. The V gene's germline CDR1 is MNHEY and CDR2 SMNVEV (reference sequence). V shed 7 bases, J shed 5 bases, and the junction held 14 bases outside the gene matches. The CDR3 loop is CASKLRTSYANEQYF. DNA for the CDR3: TGTGCCAGCAAATTAAGGACTAGTTATGCCAACGAGCAGTACTTC.